This TCR beta chain was identified in a study of blood T cell repertoires in COVID-19. Across the whole study: Researchers got acute and convalescent COVID-19 samples from the United States, Italy and Spain. T cells, B-cell-depleted T cells, or PBMCs supplied cDNA or gDNA.

In the original analysis: Cell counts per sample came from amplifying reference gene primers. The repertoire was sequenced with immunoSEQ multiplex PCR; TCRdb's copy has only in-frame clones and lacks some. Clone size and V and J calls were adopted from that table, with D and trimming inferred from the DNA. This table holds 200,000 or so clones, about 88% found once. Those enrolled in Seattle joined during active infection and were followed longitudinally afterward. The specimen sequenced was peripheral blood. The TCR comes from a middle-aged man with COVID-19, enrolled during active disease.

The CDR3 sequence is CASSQESLGGVRRETQYF. Written as DNA, the CDR3 is TGTGCCAGCAGCCAAGAATCGTTAGGGGGTGTACGAAGAGAGACCCAGTACTTC. The chain has TRBV3-1 (or the pseudogene TRBV3-2) and TRBJ2-5; the D gene is possibly TRBD1 (6 bases). The CDR3 extends over 18 amino acids. CDR1 is LGHDT and CDR2 is YNNKEL in the germline V gene (reference sequence). V lost 0 bases and J lost 4, with 21 bases in between.